This TCR beta chain stems from a study of OX40 agonist ivuxolimab in advanced cancers. Background on the whole study: The costimulatory receptor OX40 (CD134) was targeted by ivuxolimab, a fully human IgG2 agonistic monoclonal antibody. Intravenous ivuxolimab was administered to patients every 2 weeks at six dose levels: 0.01, 0.1, 0.3, 1.5, 3 and 10 mg/kg. Of the roughly 51 patients in dose escalation, 19 had hepatocellular carcinoma, some 15 had melanoma, 9 had renal cell carcinoma and 9 had head and neck cancer. The dose-escalation cohort was roughly 83% male with a mean age of approximately 59 years, ranging from roughly 20 to 80. Prior anti-PD-1, anti-PD-L1 or anti-CTLA-4 therapy was permitted, and checkpoint inhibitors had been received by about 36% of dose-escalation patients. Partial responses occurred in three dose-escalation patients: two with cutaneous melanoma and one with hepatocellular carcinoma. The purpose of peripheral TCRbeta sequencing was to test whether ivuxolimab changed TCR sequence diversity and led to clonal T-cell expansion. The paper reports the monotherapy dose-escalation portion (N of about 54 patients) of the phase I ivuxolimab trial.

A remark on this clone: Its antigen remains undetermined. No base quality values were provided; no much bigger clone lies one nucleotide off.

Patients with a history of autoimmune disease or receiving systemic immunosuppression were excluded from the trial. Peripheral blood for TCR sequencing was collected from all dose cohorts at baseline, on cycle 4 day 1, and on cycle 7 day 1. The samples were taken from a phase I, first-in-human, multicenter, open-label dose-escalation trial of ivuxolimab. Adults with locally advanced or metastatic head and neck squamous cell, hepatocellular, melanoma or renal cell carcinoma were enrolled in the trial. Before TCR sequencing, CD4+ T cells and CD8+ T cells were sorted from peripheral blood as separate populations. To sequence the TCRbeta CDR3 region, genomic DNA was isolated from the sorted cells. The immunoSEQ Assay was used to sequence the TCRbeta CDR3 regions. TCRdb retrieved this table from immuneACCESS and kept in-frame rearrangements only. Not all clones are present; in checked studies, unresolved V genes account for under half, and no reason is known for the remainder. The sample table shows some 75,000 clones, and 85% to 90% are seen once. Less than 3% of the sample belongs to the ten largest clones.

What the authors observed across the whole study: Which antigens the clonally expanded peripheral T cells were specific for was not determined. Partial responders in the 0.1-3.0 mg/kg groups had among the lowest normalized peripheral clonal expansion, especially among CD8+ T cells. Clonal expansion of both CD4+ and CD8+ blood T cells was observed from baseline to week 6 at doses 0.1 to 3.0 mg/kg. After ivuxolimab, expanded clones were on average more numerous among CD8+ T cells than among CD4+ T cells. Low levels of normalized T-cell clonal expansion were also seen in some patients who did not respond.

This TCR derives from an adult with an advanced solid tumor such as melanoma, head and neck, liver or kidney cancer. The sequences come from CD4+ or CD8+ T cells sorted from blood, collected in a trial of the OX40 agonist ivuxolimab.

The nucleotides are TGCGCCAGCATGGTATACTGGGACACTGAAGCTTTCTTT. Translated, this is CASMVYWDTEAFF. The chain uses TRBV4-3 and TRBJ1-1; the D gene identity is not certain. The germline V gene gives CDR1 as LGHNA and CDR2 as YSLEER. V is clipped by 7 bases and J by 3 bases, and the sequence between their germline boundaries is 12 bases long. Including the terminal cysteine and phenylalanine, the CDR3 comprises 13 residues. The sequence is cut down to CDR3 DNA, 39 bases in frame from base 1.